This T cell receptor beta chain was found in a study of blood T cell repertoires in COVID-19. Overall study context: Spain, Italy and the United States supplied samples that represented acute and convalescent COVID-19.

Germline V CDR1 and CDR2: SGHTA, FQGNSA. V lost 7 bases and J lost 6; bases outside the gene matches: 14. The CDR3 totals 16 residues. The protocol was immunoSEQ multiplex PCR, while the TCRdb copy is restricted to in-frame clones and leaves out a portion. This sample has around 100,000 clones, with roughly 90% found just once. This clonotype was sampled from a woman between 55 and 75 years old with acute or convalescent COVID-19. V gene TRBV7-2 combines with J gene TRBJ2-5; 10 bases are a match to TRBD2. What was sequenced was peripheral blood. CDR3 amino acids: CASKAAGGPMIQTQYF. CDR3 coding DNA: TGTGCCAGCAAAGCAGCGGGAGGGCCTATGATCCAGACCCAGTACTTC.